The following is a T cell receptor (beta chain) sequence with its context. Antigen specificity is unknown. This sample was taken from a study of OX40 agonist ivuxolimab in advanced cancers. Study-level information: Enrolled patients in dose escalation had cancers that were hepatocellular carcinoma, melanoma, renal cell or head and neck cancer. The group had a mean age of about 60 years, ranged from about 20 to 85, and was roughly 80% male.

Generated by immunoSEQ multiplex PCR, the TCRdb table keeps only in-frame clones and is missing some. Among about 94,000 clones listed, roughly 87% were seen once. V was shortened by 3 bases and J by 8 bases, with 8 bases between the two germline ends. The CDR3 spans 12 residues. Germline V gene data show CDR1 as SEHNR and CDR2 as FQNEAQ (reference sequence). Study outcomes and limitations: Among the lowest levels of clonal expansion were found in partial responders at 0.1-3.0 mg/kg.

This specimen consisted of CD4+ or CD8+ T cells sorted from blood, obtained in a trial of the OX40 agonist ivuxolimab. The chain recombines TRBV7-9 with TRBJ2-1; no reliable D call. The source of this sequence is an adult with an advanced solid tumor such as melanoma, head and neck, liver or kidney cancer. The chain's CDR3 is CASSFSLDEQFF. The CDR3 DNA reads TGTGCCAGCAGCTTTTCGCTGGATGAGCAGTTCTTC.